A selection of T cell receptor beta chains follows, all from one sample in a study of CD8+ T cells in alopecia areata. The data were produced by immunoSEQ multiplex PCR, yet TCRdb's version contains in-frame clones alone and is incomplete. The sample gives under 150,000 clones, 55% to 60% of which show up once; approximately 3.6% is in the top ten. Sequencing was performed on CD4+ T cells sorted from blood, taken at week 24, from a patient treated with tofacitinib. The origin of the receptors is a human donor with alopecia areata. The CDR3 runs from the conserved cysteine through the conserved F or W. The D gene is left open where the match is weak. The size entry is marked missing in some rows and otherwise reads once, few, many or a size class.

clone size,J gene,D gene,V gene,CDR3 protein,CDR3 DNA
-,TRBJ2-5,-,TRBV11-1,CASSLSGARETQYF,TGTGCCAGCAGCTTATCGGGGGCACGAGAGACCCAGTACTTC
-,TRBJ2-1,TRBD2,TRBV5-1,CASSLELAGGRDEQFF,TGCGCCAGCAGCTTGGAATTAGCGGGGGGGCGCGATGAGCAGTTCTTC
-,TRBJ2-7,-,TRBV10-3,CAISESGRLGQYF,TGTGCCATCAGTGAGTCAGGCCGCTTGGGGCAGTACTTC
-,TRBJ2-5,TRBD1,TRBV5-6,CASSKGQQETQYF,TGTGCCAGCAGCAAGGGACAGCAAGAGACCCAGTACTTC
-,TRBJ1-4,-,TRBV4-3,CASSQDPTATNEKLFF,TGCGCCAGCAGCCAAGATCCTACAGCAACTAATGAAAAACTGTTTTTT
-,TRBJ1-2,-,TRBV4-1,CASSQDLGGSRSYTF,TGCGCCAGCAGCCAAGACTTGGGGGGGTCTAGGAGCTACACCTTC
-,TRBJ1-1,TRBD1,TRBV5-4,CASSSPLRGREGEAFF,TGTGCCAGCAGCTCGCCGTTGAGGGGGCGCGAAGGTGAAGCTTTCTTT
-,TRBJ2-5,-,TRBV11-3,CASSTPWAEGPGKFRETQYF,TGTGCCAGCAGCACCCCTTGGGCCGAGGGTCCAGGGAAGTTTCGAGAGACCCAGTACTTC
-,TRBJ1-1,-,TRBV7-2,CASSLGLPNTEAFF,TGTGCCAGCAGCTTGGGACTGCCGAACACTGAAGCTTTCTTT
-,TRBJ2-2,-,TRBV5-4,CASNGGPGELFF,TGTGCCAGCAACGGCGGACCCGGGGAGCTGTTTTTT
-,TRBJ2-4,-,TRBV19,CASTLVEEPNIQYF,TGTGCCAGTACCCTGGTAGAAGAGCCAAACATTCAGTACTTC
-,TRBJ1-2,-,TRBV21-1,CASCHREGYTF,TGTGCCAGCTGTCACAGGGAAGGCTACACCTTC
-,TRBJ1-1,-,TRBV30,CAWRSDRRVDTEAFF,TGTGCCTGGAGGTCCGATAGGCGGGTCGACACTGAAGCTTTCTTT
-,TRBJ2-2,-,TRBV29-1,CSVEDMGIVGELFF,TGCAGCGTTGAAGATATGGGGATAGTCGGGGAGCTGTTTTTT
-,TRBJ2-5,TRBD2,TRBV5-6,CASSLAGTRLETQYF,TGTGCCAGCAGCTTGGCCGGGACTAGACTGGAGACCCAGTACTTC
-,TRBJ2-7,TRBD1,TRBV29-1,CSVALLDRGLTYEQYF,TGCAGCGTTGCGCTTCTGGACAGGGGGCTTACCTACGAGCAGTACTTC
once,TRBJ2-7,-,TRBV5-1,CASSGGGVEQYF,TGCGCCAGCAGCGGAGGGGGCGTGGAGCAGTACTTC
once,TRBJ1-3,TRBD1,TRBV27,CASSLDRAGNTIYF,TGTGCCAGCAGTCTTGACAGGGCTGGAAACACCATATATTTT
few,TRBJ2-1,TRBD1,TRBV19,CASSMGDRRYNEQFF,TGTGCCAGTAGTATGGGGGACAGACGGTACAATGAGCAGTTCTTC
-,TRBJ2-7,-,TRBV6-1,CAGSGDSYEQYF,TGTGCCGGGAGTGGGGACTCCTACGAGCAGTACTTC
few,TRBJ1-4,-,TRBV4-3,CASSQGLGGEKLFF,TGCGCCAGCAGCCAAGGATTGGGCGGTGAAAAACTGTTTTTT
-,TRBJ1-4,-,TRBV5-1,CASRLRQGTEKLFF,TGCGCCAGCAGATTGCGGCAGGGTACGGAAAAACTGTTTTTT
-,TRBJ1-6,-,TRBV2,CASSNTGRPLHF,TGTGCCAGCAGTAATACAGGGCGGCCCCTCCACTTT
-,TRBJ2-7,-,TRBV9,CASSDLDRSYEQYF,TGTGCCAGCAGCGACCTGGACAGATCCTACGAGCAGTACTTC
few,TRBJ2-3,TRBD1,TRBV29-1,CSVLRRQGVADTQYF,TGCAGCGTTCTAAGGAGACAGGGGGTTGCAGATACGCAGTATTTT
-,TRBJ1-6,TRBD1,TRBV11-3,CASSLDRGTVNSPLHF,TGTGCCAGCAGCTTAGATCGGGGGACAGTTAATTCACCCCTCCACTTT
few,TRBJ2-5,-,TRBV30,CAWSVNQETQYF,TGTGCCTGGAGTGTAAACCAAGAGACCCAGTACTTC
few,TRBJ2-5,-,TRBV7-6,CASSPRTGQQETQYF,TGTGCCAGCAGCCCCAGAACGGGCCAACAAGAGACCCAGTACTTC
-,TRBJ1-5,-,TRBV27,CASAWMGNNQPQHF,TGTGCCAGCGCCTGGATGGGGAACAATCAGCCCCAGCATTTT
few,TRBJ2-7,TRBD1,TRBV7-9,CASKGQSYEQYF,TGTGCCAGCAAGGGACAGTCCTACGAGCAGTACTTC
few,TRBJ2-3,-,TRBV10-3,CAIGGSDYTQYF,TGTGCCATCGGGGGATCAGACTATACGCAGTATTTT
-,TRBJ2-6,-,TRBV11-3,CASSFRASSGANVLTF,TGTGCCAGCAGCTTTAGAGCCAGCTCTGGGGCCAACGTCCTGACTTTC
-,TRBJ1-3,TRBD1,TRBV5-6,CASSYLGGQGYGNTIYF,TGTGCCAGCAGCTACCTCGGAGGACAGGGATACGGAAACACCATATATTTT
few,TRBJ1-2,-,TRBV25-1,CASSPLSGGDGYTF,TGTGCCAGCAGTCCCCTTAGCGGCGGGGATGGCTACACCTTC
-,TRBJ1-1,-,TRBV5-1,CASSPGTSHTEAFF,TGCGCCAGCAGCCCCGGGACAAGTCACACTGAAGCTTTCTTT
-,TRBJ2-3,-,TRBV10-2,CASTVGDTQYF,TGCGCCAGCACCGTCGGGGATACGCAGTATTTT
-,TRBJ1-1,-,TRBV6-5,CASSYWENTEAFF,TGTGCCAGCAGTTACTGGGAGAACACTGAAGCTTTCTTT
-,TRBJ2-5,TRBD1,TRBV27,CASREQGAQETQYF,TGTGCCAGCAGAGAACAGGGGGCCCAAGAGACCCAGTACTTC
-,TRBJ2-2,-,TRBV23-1,CASSQSGQGDAGELFF,TGCGCCAGCAGTCAATCCGGGCAGGGTGATGCCGGGGAGCTGTTTTTT
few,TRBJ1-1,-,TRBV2,CASWANTEAFF,TGTGCCAGCTGGGCGAACACTGAAGCTTTCTTT
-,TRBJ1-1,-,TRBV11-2,CASSPRGGRSEAFF,TGTGCCAGCAGCCCCCGTGGGGGGAGGTCTGAAGCTTTCTTT
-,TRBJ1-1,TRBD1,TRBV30,CAWRWTGGNTEAFF,TGTGCCTGGAGGTGGACAGGGGGGAACACTGAAGCTTTCTTT
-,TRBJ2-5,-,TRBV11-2,CASRWLSRGETQYF,TGTGCCAGCAGGTGGTTGTCTAGAGGGGAGACCCAGTACTTC
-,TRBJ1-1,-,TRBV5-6,CASSYDGTEAFF,TGTGCCAGCAGCTACGACGGCACTGAAGCTTTCTTT
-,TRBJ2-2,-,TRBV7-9,CASSPEAGALNTGELFF,TGTGCCAGCAGTCCCGAGGCAGGGGCCTTGAACACCGGGGAGCTGTTTTTT
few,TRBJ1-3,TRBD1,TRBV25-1,CASSEFTGARNTIYF,TGTGCCAGCAGTGAATTTACAGGGGCCCGAAACACCATATATTTT
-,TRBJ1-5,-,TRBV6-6,CASSDTSNQPQHF,TGTGCCAGCAGTGATACTAGCAATCAGCCCCAGCATTTT
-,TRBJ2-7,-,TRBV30,CAWTPGEGEQYF,TGTGCCTGGACCCCAGGGGAGGGCGAGCAGTACTTC
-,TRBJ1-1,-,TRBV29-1,CSVFSSEAFF,TGCAGCGTGTTTAGCTCCGAAGCTTTCTTT
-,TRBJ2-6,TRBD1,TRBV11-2,CASKDTGGAADGANVLTF,TGTGCCAGCAAGGATACAGGGGGCGCTGCGGACGGGGCCAACGTCCTGACTTTC
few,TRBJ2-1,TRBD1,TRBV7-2,CASSSGQGDNEQFF,TGTGCCAGCAGCTCCGGACAGGGGGACAATGAGCAGTTCTTC
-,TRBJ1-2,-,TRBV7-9,CASSPYPGSVNYGYTF,TGTGCCAGCAGCCCTTACCCGGGGTCAGTAAACTATGGCTACACCTTC
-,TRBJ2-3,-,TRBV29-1,CSVGGGPTDTQYF,TGCAGCGTTGGGGGGGGCCCAACAGATACGCAGTATTTT
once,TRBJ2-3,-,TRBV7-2,CASSLFLGGLTDTQYF,TGTGCCAGCAGCTTATTCTTGGGGGGACTCACAGATACGCAGTATTTT
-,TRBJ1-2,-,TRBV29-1,CSVEGPWDYGYTF,TGCAGCGTTGAAGGCCCTTGGGACTATGGCTACACCTTC
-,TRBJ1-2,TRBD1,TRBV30,CAWSSTGDGYTF,TGTGCCTGGAGTTCAACAGGGGATGGCTACACCTTC
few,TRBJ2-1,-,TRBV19,CASSINGLSSYNEQFF,TGTGCCAGTAGTATAAACGGGCTGAGCTCCTACAATGAGCAGTTCTTC
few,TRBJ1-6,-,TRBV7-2,CASSLPGSPLHF,TGTGCCAGCAGTCTGCCGGGCAGCCCCCTCCACTTT
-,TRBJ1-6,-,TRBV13,CASSLGRGDNSPLHF,TGTGCCAGCAGCTTAGGCCGGGGGGATAATTCACCCCTCCACTTT
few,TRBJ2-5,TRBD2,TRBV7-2,CASSLEGLAVQETQYF,TGTGCCAGCAGCTTAGAGGGACTAGCGGTTCAAGAGACCCAGTACTTC